Listed below are T cell receptor beta chains from one sample, sequenced in a study of beta chain features in type 1 diabetes. Data came from immunoSEQ multiplex PCR; TCRdb stores just in-frame clones and leaves some out. This table holds hundreds of thousands of clones, around an eighth found once. The material sequenced was naive CD4+ T cells from blood. Receptors originate from a man between 18 and 29 years old with type 1 diabetes. Both conserved end residues are trimmed from each CDR3. The D gene is left open where the match is weak.

d_gene	j_gene	v_gene	CDR3aa
-	TRBJ2-1	TRBV2	ASSEGGIEQF
-	TRBJ2-3	TRBV6-1	ASRPRGADTQY
-	TRBJ2-7	TRBV18	ASSPPAGVYEQY
TRBD2	TRBJ2-1	TRBV30	ARTSGRVSSYNEQF
-	TRBJ1-1	TRBV5-1	ASSLAGESSAF
TRBD1	TRBJ2-1	TRBV14	ASSQGGQGALSEQF
TRBD1	TRBJ1-2	TRBV29-1	SVTYDRVNYGYT
-	TRBJ2-7	TRBV5-4	ASSLGLPGLYEQY
TRBD2	TRBJ2-2	TRBV11-2	ASSFLLAGYTGELF
-	TRBJ2-1	TRBV19	ASSIDGGGYNEQF
TRBD1	TRBJ2-7	TRBV28	ASSPTGGYEQY
-	TRBJ1-2	TRBV7-9	ASWTRGGRYGYT
-	TRBJ2-7	TRBV4-1	ASSHPGASYEQY
-	TRBJ1-4	TRBV5-1	ASSIGRPTNEKLF
-	TRBJ1-2	TRBV19	ASTPGYNYGYT
-	TRBJ2-5	TRBV30	AWSPGETQY
-	TRBJ1-1	TRBV30	AWSGQRDTEAF
-	TRBJ2-2	TRBV5-6	ATGGPTNTGELF
TRBD1	TRBJ2-7	TRBV28	ASRAGTGGSYEQY
-	TRBJ2-1	TRBV28	ASSLAGYNEQF
TRBD1	TRBJ1-1	TRBV27	ASRYRGEGTEAF
-	TRBJ1-2	TRBV7-2	ASSLDGYGYT
-	TRBJ1-1	TRBV25-1	ASSARTNLNTEAF
-	TRBJ2-1	TRBV11-3	ASSLPTDDEQF
TRBD1	TRBJ1-1	TRBV6-5	ASSSGTGTPEAF
-	TRBJ1-2	TRBV10-3	AITGDGNGYT
-	TRBJ2-2	TRBV10-3	AITEGGGSGELF
-	TRBJ2-3	TRBV7-9	ASSSPPLDTQY
-	TRBJ2-3	TRBV4-2	ASSQKLTTDTQY
-	TRBJ2-5	TRBV25-1	ASSEGIARGETQY
-	TRBJ2-7	TRBV19	ASSIGQGGNEQY
TRBD1	TRBJ2-1	TRBV28	ASSGGTGNNEQF
TRBD1	TRBJ2-1	TRBV4-2	ASSERTGGLDEQF
-	TRBJ1-6	TRBV20-1	SFSHSPLH
TRBD1	TRBJ1-2	TRBV29-1	SVEQGANYGYT
-	TRBJ2-7	TRBV6-1	ASSPTPIDEQY
TRBD2	TRBJ2-3	TRBV6-5	ASSPASGGDTQY
TRBD2	TRBJ2-3	TRBV10-3	AITRTRSDTQY
-	TRBJ2-4	TRBV7-9	ASSLETGLPQY
-	TRBJ1-2	TRBV7-2	ASSPQAEGLYGYT
-	TRBJ1-2	TRBV6-1	ASSGSAWVATGHGYT
TRBD1	TRBJ2-1	TRBV9	ASSVATGAIGNEQF
-	TRBJ2-3	TRBV25-1	ASSPLASDTQY
-	TRBJ1-6	TRBV27	ASSIIGDSPLH
-	TRBJ2-2	TRBV27	ASSFLGQAGELF
TRBD2	TRBJ2-1	TRBV4-1	ASSQTGAASGGTTYNEQF
TRBD1	TRBJ2-7	TRBV7-2	ASSFYRGESYEQY
-	TRBJ2-2	TRBV11-3	AWRGPTGELF
TRBD1	TRBJ1-2	TRBV10-3	AHGQGNDGYT
-	TRBJ1-6	TRBV10-3	AISDLARNSPLH
-	TRBJ1-2	TRBV4-1	ASSQPLGAFYGYT
-	TRBJ1-2	TRBV10-3	AISESPDTYGYT
TRBD1	TRBJ2-7	TRBV5-6	ASSLRTGLYEQY